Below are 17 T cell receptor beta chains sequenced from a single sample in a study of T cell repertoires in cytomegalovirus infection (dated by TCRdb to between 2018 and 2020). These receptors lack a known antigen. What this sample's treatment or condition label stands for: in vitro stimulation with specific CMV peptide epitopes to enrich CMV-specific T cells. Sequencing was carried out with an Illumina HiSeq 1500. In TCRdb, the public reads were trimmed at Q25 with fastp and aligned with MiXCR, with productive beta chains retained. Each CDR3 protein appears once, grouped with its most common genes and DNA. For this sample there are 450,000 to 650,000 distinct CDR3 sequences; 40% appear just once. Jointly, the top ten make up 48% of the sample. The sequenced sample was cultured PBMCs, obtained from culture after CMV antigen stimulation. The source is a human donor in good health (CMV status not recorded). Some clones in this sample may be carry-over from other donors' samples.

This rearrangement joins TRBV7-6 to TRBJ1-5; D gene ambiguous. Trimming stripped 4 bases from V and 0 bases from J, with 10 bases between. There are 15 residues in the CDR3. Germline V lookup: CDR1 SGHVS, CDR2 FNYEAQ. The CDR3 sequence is CASSYGLYSNQPQHF. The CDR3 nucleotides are TGTGCCAGCAGCTACGGACTGTATAGCAATCAGCCCCAGCATTTT.

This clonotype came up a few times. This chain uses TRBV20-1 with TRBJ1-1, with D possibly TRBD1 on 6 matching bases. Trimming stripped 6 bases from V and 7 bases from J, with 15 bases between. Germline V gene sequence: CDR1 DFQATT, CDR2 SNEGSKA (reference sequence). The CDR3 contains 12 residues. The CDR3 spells CSASYTGREAFF. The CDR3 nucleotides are TGCAGTGCCTCATATACAGGGCGTGAAGCTTTCTTT.

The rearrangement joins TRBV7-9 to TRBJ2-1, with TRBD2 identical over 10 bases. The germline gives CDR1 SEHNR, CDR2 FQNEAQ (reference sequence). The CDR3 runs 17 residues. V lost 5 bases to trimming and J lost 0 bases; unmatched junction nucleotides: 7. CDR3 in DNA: TGTGCCAGCAGCCCCCCTGGACTAGCGGACTCCTACAATGAGCAGTTCTTC. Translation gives CASSPPGLADSYNEQFF.

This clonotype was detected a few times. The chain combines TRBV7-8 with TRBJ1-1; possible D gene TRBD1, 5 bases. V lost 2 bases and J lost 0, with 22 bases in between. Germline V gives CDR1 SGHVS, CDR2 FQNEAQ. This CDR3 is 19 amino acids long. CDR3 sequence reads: CASSLLLKGSRGMNTEAFF. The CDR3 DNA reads TGTGCCAGCAGCTTACTCCTCAAGGGATCTCGGGGCATGAACACTGAAGCTTTCTTT.

The CDR3 loop reads CASSRPGLYYEQYF. The CDR3 region has the DNA TGTGCCAGCAGCCGGCCGGGACTATACTACGAGCAGTACTTC. The chain links TRBV7-2 to TRBJ2-7; 7 positions match TRBD2. V lost 5 bases to trimming and J lost 3 bases; unmatched junction nucleotides: 7. The CDR3 is 14 residues long. Germline V lookup: CDR1 SGHTA, CDR2 FQGNSA.

CDR3 DNA sequence: TGTGCCAGCAGCTTCGCCGGGACTAGCGGGAGGGCTCGGGAGCAGTACTTC. Translated, it gives CASSFAGTSGRAREQYF. The V gene is TRBV7-2, the J gene TRBJ2-7; 16 bases line up with TRBD2. V lost 3 bases, J lost 7 bases, and 9 bases stayed unmatched. The germline V gene encodes CDR1 SGHTA and CDR2 FQGNSA. There are 17 residues in the CDR3.

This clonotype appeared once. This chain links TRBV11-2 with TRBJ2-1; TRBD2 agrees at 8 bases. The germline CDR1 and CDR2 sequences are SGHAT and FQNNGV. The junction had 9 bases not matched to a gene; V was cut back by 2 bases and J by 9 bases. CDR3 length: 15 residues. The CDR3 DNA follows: TGTGCCAGCAGCTTATCGGGGGGGCCTTCGAGTGAGCAGTTCTTC. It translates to CASSLSGGPSSEQFF.

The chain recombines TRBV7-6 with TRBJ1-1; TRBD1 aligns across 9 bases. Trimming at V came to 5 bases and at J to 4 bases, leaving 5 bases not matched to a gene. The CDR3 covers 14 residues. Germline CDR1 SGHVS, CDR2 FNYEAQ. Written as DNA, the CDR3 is TGTGCCAGCAGCCTCGACAGGGGGACCACTGAAGCTTTCTTT. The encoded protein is CASSLDRGTTEAFF.

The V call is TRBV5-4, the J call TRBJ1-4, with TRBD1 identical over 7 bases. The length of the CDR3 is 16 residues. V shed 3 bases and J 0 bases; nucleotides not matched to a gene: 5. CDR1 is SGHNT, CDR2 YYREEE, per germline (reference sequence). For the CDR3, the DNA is TGTGCCAGCAGCTCGGCCGGGACAGCAACTAATGAAAAACTGTTTTTT. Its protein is CASSSAGTATNEKLFF.

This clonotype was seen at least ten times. The CDR3 protein is CASRYGESGANVLTF. CDR3 nucleotide sequence: TGTGCCAGCCGCTACGGGGAGAGTGGGGCCAACGTCCTGACTTTC. The rearrangement joins TRBV12-3 or TRBV12-4 to TRBJ2-6; the D gene is possibly TRBD2 (5 bases). The CDR3 loop spans 15 amino acids. Trimming cost V 8 bases and J 3 bases, with 14 bases left between them.

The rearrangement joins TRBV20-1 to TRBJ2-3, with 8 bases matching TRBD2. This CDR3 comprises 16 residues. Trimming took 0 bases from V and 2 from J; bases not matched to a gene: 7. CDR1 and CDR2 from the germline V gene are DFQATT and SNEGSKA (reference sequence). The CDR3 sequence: CSARERSGGNTDTQYF. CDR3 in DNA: TGCAGTGCTAGAGAGCGCAGCGGGGGAAACACAGATACGCAGTATTTT.

The DNA of the CDR3 is TGTGCCAGCACGCAAGTGGCCACCCATTACGAGCAGTACTTC. Encoded protein: CASTQVATHYEQYF. The V call is TRBV11-2, the J call TRBJ2-7; D is uncertain. This CDR3 has 14 amino acids. Between the trimmed V and J ends, which lost 7 bases and 4 bases, there was a span of 17 bases. Germline loops: CDR1 SGHAT, CDR2 FQNNGV.

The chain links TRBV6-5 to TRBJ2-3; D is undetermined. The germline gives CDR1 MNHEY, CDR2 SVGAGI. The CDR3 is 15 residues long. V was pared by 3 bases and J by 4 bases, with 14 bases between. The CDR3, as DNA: TGTGCCAGCAGTTATTCGTGGGGTCTGGCAGATACGCAGTATTTT. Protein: CASSYSWGLADTQYF.

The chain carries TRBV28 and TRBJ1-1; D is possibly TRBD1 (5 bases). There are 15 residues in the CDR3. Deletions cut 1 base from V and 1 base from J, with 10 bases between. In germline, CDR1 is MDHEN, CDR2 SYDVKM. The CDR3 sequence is CASSLLAGQNTEAFF. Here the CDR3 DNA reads TGTGCCAGCAGTTTATTGGCAGGGCAGAACACTGAAGCTTTCTTT.

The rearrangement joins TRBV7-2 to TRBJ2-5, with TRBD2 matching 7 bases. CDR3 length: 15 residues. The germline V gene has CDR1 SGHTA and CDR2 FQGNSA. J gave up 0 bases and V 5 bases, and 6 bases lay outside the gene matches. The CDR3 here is CASSLMSGDQETQYF. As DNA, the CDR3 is TGTGCCAGCAGCCTGATGAGCGGGGACCAAGAGACCCAGTACTTC.

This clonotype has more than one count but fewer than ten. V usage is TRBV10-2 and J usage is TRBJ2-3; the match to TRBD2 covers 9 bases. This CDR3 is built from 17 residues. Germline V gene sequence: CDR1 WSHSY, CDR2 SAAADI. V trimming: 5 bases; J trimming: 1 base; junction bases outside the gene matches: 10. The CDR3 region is CASSKTQASGGTDTQYF. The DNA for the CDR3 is TGCGCCAGCAGTAAGACTCAGGCTAGCGGGGGCACAGATACGCAGTATTTT.

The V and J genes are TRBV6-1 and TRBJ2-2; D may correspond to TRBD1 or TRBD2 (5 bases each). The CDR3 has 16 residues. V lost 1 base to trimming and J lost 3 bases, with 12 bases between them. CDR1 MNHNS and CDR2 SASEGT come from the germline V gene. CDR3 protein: CASSEVEGRYTGELFF. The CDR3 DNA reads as TGTGCCAGCAGTGAAGTTGAGGGGCGATACACCGGGGAGCTGTTTTTT.